Listed here are 12 T cell receptor beta chains from one sample, sequenced in a study of Graves' ophthalmopathy and Graves' hyperthyroidism. RNA transcripts were the source from which TCR beta CDR3 regions were amplified. Investigators did first-round RT-PCR with HTBI primers, then second-round multiplex PCR. TCRdb reanalysed the multiplex PCR reads using MiXCR and keeps one entry per CDR3 protein. The repertoire holds 900,000 to 1,200,000 distinct CDR3 sequences, with about 40% as singletons. The sample taken for sequencing was peripheral blood or thyroid tissue (not recorded which). The origin of the receptors is an adult man with Graves' hyperthyroidism.

This clonotype was detected many times. The V call is TRBV12-3 or TRBV12-4, the J call TRBJ2-5; D remains unclear. V was clipped by 3 bases and J by 3 bases, with 5 bases between them. The CDR3 contains 12 residues. CDR3 sequence reads: CASSLDEETQYF. CDR3 DNA: TGTGCCAGCAGTTTGGATGAAGAGACCCAGTACTTC.

This clonotype was detected many times. The chain recombines TRBV14 with TRBJ2-5; 8 bases line up with TRBD1. Germline CDR1 is SGHDN and CDR2 is FVKESK. The CDR3 extends over 15 amino acids. V lost 0 bases and J lost 6; bases outside the gene matches: 6. CDR3 sequence (DNA): TGTGCCAGCAGCCAAGAAAGGACAGGGATGAAGACCCAGTACTTC. Protein: CASSQERTGMKTQYF.

This clonotype showed up just a few times. V gene TRBV24-1 combines with J gene TRBJ2-2; D call uncertain. The CDR3 totals 13 residues. Trimming removed 4 bases from V and 4 bases from J, with 6 bases in between. Germline loops: CDR1 KGHDR, CDR2 SFDVKD. The chain's CDR3 is CATSEPLTGELFF. In DNA form, the CDR3 reads TGTGCCACCAGTGAGCCCCTCACCGGGGAGCTGTTTTTT.

There are a few counts of this clonotype. This chain uses TRBV5-4 with TRBJ2-2; the match to TRBD1 covers 10 bases. Germline loops: CDR1 SGHNT, CDR2 YYREEE (reference sequence). The junction had 8 bases not matched to a gene; V was cut back by 2 bases and J by 7 bases. The CDR3 spans 16 residues. The CDR3 loop reads CASSFRQGARNGELFF. The CDR3 region has the DNA TGTGCCAGCAGCTTTCGACAGGGGGCGAGGAACGGGGAGCTGTTTTTT.

Points on this clonotype: The final CDR3 position lacks the conserved phenylalanine or tryptophan, pointing to a likely read error. Because the CDR3's place on the DNA is in doubt, the DNA is left out and the CDR3 is given as listed by TCRdb. The chain uses TRBV29-1 and TRBJ1-1; the table's D call TRBD1 went unverified against the DNA. Germline V gives CDR1 SQVTM, CDR2 ANQGSEA. The length of the CDR3 is 9 amino acids, counting both ends. This CDR3 is CSVALQAIS.

This clonotype was seen just once. This sequence joins TRBV5-1 and TRBJ2-5; D is undetermined. CDR1 is SGHRS, CDR2 YFSETQ, per germline. The CDR3 is made up of 11 amino acids. V was shortened by 8 bases and J by 5 bases, with 10 bases between the two germline ends. Here the CDR3 DNA reads TGCGCCAGAAGCCCCGTGGAGACCCAGTACTTC. It specifies CARSPVETQYF.

For this clonotype: The germline gene is not matched at one end of the junction; a read error may be the cause. The chain employs TRBV25-1 and TRBJ2-7; the match to TRBD2 covers 8 bases. Germline V gene data show CDR1 as MGHDK and CDR2 as SYGVNS. This CDR3 spans 15 amino acids. CDR3 residues: CASSLVGLVPYEQYF. CDR3 DNA: TGCGCCAGCAGCTTGGTGGGACTAGTACCTTACGAGCAGTACTTC.

This clonotype has at least ten counts. The DNA for the CDR3 is TGCAGTGCTAGAAAACGCGGGGGTGATAGCTACACCTTC. Its protein is CSARKRGGDSYTF. The chain joins TRBV20-1 to TRBJ1-2; D may be TRBD1 (5 bases). V was pared by 2 bases and J by 9 bases, with 16 bases between. CDR3 length: 13 residues. The germline gives CDR1 DFQATT, CDR2 SNEGSKA (reference sequence).

Many counts were recorded for this clonotype. V and J are TRBV29-1 and TRBJ1-2; D not resolved. Between the trimmed V and J ends, which lost 2 bases and 5 bases, there was a span of 12 bases. This CDR3 is built from 13 residues. The germline V gene has CDR1 SQVTM and CDR2 ANQGSEA. CDR3 in DNA: TGCAGCGTTGAATATGTACAGTTGTATGGCTACACCTTC. Translated, it gives CSVEYVQLYGYTF.

The chain carries TRBV7-9 and TRBJ2-2; 9 positions agree with TRBD1. Trimming cost V 6 bases and J 0 bases; bases outside gene matches: 8. The CDR3 sequence is 17 residues long. The germline V gene has CDR1 SEHNR and CDR2 FQNEAQ (reference sequence). CDR3 in DNA: TGTGCCAGCAGAAACAGGGGGCGCTTACCGAACACCGGGGAGCTGTTTTTT. This encodes CASRNRGRLPNTGELFF.

This clonotype was counted between two and nine times. The chain employs TRBV19 and TRBJ1-2, with 11 bases aligning to TRBD1. Germline trimming cut 7 bases from V and 7 bases from J; bases unmatched to any gene: 11. The germline V gene has CDR1 LNHDA and CDR2 SQIVND (reference sequence). The CDR3 sequence is 15 residues long. The DNA of the CDR3 is TGTGCCAGTACCGGACAGGGGGCCTTTCTTCGTGGCTACACCTTC. Protein: CASTGQGAFLRGYTF.

This clonotype was counted many times. CDR3 sequence: CASSRDRPYEQYF. The CDR3 DNA sequence: TGCGCCAGCAGCCGGGACAGACCCTACGAGCAGTACTTC. The genes are TRBV5-1 and TRBJ2-7, with 7 positions matching TRBD1. This CDR3 has 13 amino acids. Germline V lookup: CDR1 SGHRS, CDR2 YFSETQ. The J segment lost 2 bases and the V segment lost 4 bases, leaving 3 bases of the junction unmatched. Supplemented by reference TRBV5-1 and TRBJ2-7, the full variable domain reads KAGVTQTPRYLIKTRGQQVTLSCSPISGHRSVSWYQQTPGQGLQFLFEYFSETQRNKGNFPGRFSGRQFSNSRSEMNVSTLELGDSALYLCASSRDRPYEQYFGPGTRLTVT.